This TCR beta chain was captured by sequencing in a study of metastatic and nonmetastatic thyroid tumors. Study in general: A comparison of repertoires was made across blood and tumor or nodule tissue from malignant and benign thyroid patients.

In the authors' methods: In papillary thyroid cancer, a distant-metastasis classifier was built using CDR3 differences across clinicopathological groups. Through MiXCR, TCRdb re-clonotyped the PCR reads. Here the V and J calls rest on TCRdb's processing, not on the authors' analysis. The sample carries more than 40,000 clones, under 4% recorded once. The CDR3 length is 18 residues. The ends lost 2 bases at V and 5 bases at J; junction bases unmatched: 14. Germline lookup yields CDR1 MNHEY and CDR2 SVGEGT. Before thyroid surgery, none of the patients had received any treatment. Study-level points and caveats: Reports indicated that malignant thyroid tumors showed significantly higher TCR beta diversity than benign nodules did, in blood and tumor.

This clone was recorded a few times. Its antigen is still unknown. Sequenced input: blood. This chain links TRBV6-2 or TRBV6-3 with TRBJ2-1; 8 nucleotides match TRBD2. This clonotype was obtained from a female donor with papillary thyroid cancer or a benign thyroid nodule (not recorded which). Some clones in this sample may be carry-over from other donors' samples. Here the CDR3 DNA reads TGTGCCAGCAGTTACCGAATCAAGACTAGCGCTATTAACAATGAGCAGTTCTTC. This translates into CASSYRIKTSAINNEQFF.